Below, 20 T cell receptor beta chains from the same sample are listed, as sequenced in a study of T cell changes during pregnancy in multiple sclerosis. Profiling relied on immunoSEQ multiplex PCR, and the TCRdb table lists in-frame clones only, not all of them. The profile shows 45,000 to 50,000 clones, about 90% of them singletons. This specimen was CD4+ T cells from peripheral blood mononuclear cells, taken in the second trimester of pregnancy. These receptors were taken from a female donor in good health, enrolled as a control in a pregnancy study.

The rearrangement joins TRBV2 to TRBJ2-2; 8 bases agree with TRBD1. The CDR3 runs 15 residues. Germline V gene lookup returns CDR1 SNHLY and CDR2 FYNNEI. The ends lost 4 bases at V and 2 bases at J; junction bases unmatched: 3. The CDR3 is CASSGQGANTGELFF. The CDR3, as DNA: TGTGCCAGCAGTGGGCAGGGGGCAAACACCGGGGAGCTGTTTTTT.

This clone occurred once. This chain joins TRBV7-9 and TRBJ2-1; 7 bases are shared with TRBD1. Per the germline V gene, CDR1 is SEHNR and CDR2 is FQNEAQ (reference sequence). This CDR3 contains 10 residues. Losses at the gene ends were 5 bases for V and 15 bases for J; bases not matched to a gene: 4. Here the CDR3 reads CASSDRVGFF. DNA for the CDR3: TGTGCCAGCAGCGACAGGGTGGGGTTCTTC. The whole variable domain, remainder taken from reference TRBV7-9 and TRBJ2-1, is DTGVSQNPRHKITKRGQNVTFRCDPISEHNRLYWYRQTLGQGPEFLTYFQNEAQLEKSRLLSDRFSAERPKGSFSTLEIQRTEQGDSAMYLCASSDRVGFFGPGTRLTVL.

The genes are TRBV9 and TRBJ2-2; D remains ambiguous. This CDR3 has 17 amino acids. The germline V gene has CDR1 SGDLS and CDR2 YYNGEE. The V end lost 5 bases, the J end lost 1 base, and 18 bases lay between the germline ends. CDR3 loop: CASSHTTPLKNTGELFF. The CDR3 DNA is TGTGCCAGCAGTCATACGACACCATTAAAGAACACCGGGGAGCTGTTTTTT. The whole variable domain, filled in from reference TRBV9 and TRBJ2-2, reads DSGVTQTPKHLITATGQRVTLRCSPRSGDLSVYWYQQSLDQGLQFLIQYYNGEERAKGNILERFSAQQFPDLHSELNLSSLELGDSALYFCASSHTTPLKNTGELFFGEGSRLTVL.

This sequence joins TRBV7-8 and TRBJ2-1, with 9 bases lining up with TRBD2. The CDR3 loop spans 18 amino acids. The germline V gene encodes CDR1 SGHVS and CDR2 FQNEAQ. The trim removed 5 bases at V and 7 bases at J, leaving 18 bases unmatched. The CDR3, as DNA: TGTGCCAGCAGCCGACAGCAGAAAGGTGGGCGGGGGGGAAATGAGCAGTTCTTC. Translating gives CASSRQQKGGRGGNEQFF.

DNA for the CDR3: TGTGCCAGCAGCCCCCGGCGGGGGCTATACAATGAGCAGTTCTTC. This translates into CASSPRRGLYNEQFF. The rearrangement links TRBV7-9 to TRBJ2-1; a weak D match, TRBD2 (7 bases). Looked up from germline, CDR1 is SEHNR and CDR2 is FQNEAQ (reference sequence). The V and J ends lost 5 bases and 4 bases respectively, with 15 bases between them. The CDR3 consists of 15 residues.

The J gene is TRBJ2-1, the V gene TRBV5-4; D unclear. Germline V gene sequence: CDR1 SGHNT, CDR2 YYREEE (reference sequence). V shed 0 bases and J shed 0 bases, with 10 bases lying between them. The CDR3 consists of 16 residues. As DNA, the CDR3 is TGTGCCAGCAGCTTGGCCCCGGAGAGCTCCTACAATGAGCAGTTCTTC. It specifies CASSLAPESSYNEQFF.

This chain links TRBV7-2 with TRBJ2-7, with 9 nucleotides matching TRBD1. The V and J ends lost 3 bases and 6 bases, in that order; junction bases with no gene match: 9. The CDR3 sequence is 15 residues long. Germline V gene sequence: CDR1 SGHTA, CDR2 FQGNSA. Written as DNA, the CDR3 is TGTGCCAGCAGCTTGCGTCAAACAGGGGGCCGCGAGCAGTACTTC. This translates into CASSLRQTGGREQYF. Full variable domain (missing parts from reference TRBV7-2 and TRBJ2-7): GAGVSQSPSNKVTEKGKDVELRCDPISGHTALYWYRQSLGQGLEFLIYFQGNSAPDKSGLPSDRFSAERTGGSVSTLTIQRTQQEDSAVYLCASSLRQTGGREQYFGPGTRLTVT.

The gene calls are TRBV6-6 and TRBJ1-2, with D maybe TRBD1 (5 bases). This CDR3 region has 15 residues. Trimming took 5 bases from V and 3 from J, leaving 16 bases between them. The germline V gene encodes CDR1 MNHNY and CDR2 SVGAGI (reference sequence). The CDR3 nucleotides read TGTGCCAGCAGTCCGCCCCCAGGGCGACACTATGGCTACACCTTC. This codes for CASSPPPGRHYGYTF.

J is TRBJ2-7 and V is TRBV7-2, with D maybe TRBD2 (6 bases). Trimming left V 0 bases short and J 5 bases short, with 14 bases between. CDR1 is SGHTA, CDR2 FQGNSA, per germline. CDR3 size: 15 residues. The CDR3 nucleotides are TGTGCCAGCAGCTTAGCGGACTATAGTAGCGACGAGCAGTACTTC. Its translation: CASSLADYSSDEQYF.

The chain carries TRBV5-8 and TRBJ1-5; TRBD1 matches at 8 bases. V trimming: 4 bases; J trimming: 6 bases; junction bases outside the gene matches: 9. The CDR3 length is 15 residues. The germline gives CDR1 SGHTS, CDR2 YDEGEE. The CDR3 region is CASSQDRVGFQPQHF. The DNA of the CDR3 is TGTGCCAGCAGCCAGGACAGGGTGGGTTTTCAGCCCCAGCATTTT.

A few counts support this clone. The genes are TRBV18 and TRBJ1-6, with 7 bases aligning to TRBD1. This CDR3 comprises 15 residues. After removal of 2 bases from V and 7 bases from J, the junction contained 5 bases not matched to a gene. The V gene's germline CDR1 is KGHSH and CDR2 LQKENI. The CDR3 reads CASSPEGAGNSPLHF. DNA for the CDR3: TGTGCCAGCTCACCAGAGGGGGCTGGGAATTCACCCCTCCACTTT.

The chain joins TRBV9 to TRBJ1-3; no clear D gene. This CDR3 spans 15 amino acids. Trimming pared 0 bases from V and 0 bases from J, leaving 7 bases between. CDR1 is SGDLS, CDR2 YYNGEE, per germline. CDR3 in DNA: TGTGCCAGCAGCGTAGGAGGAGGCTCTGGAAACACCATATATTTT. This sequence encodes CASSVGGGSGNTIYF.

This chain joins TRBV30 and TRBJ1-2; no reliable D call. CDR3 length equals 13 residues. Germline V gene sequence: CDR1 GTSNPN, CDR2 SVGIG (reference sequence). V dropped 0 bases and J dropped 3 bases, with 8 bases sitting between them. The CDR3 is CAWSVLADYGYTF. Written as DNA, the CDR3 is TGTGCCTGGAGTGTACTTGCGGACTATGGCTACACCTTC.

The chain's CDR3 is CASSLSRTGGETQYF. CDR3 nucleotides: TGTGCCAGCAGCTTGTCGAGGACAGGAGGAGAGACCCAGTACTTC. The V gene is TRBV7-2, the J gene TRBJ2-5; 7 bases align to TRBD1. Germline V gene lookup returns CDR1 SGHTA and CDR2 FQGNSA. This CDR3 has 15 residues. V was clipped by 3 bases and J by 4 bases; unmatched bases: 8.

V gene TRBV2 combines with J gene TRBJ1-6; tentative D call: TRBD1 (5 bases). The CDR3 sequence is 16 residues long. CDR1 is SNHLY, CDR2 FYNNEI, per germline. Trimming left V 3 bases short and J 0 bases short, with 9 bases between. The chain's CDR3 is CASSDRGFSYNSPLHF. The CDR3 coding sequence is TGTGCCAGCAGTGATCGGGGGTTCTCCTATAATTCACCCCTCCACTTT.

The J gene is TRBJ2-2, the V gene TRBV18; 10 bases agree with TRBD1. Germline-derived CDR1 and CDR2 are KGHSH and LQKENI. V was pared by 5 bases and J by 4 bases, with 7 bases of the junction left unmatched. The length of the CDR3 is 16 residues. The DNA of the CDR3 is TGTGCCAGCTCAGCCTCGACAGGGGGCAGCACCGGGGAGCTGTTTTTT. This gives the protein CASSASTGGSTGELFF.

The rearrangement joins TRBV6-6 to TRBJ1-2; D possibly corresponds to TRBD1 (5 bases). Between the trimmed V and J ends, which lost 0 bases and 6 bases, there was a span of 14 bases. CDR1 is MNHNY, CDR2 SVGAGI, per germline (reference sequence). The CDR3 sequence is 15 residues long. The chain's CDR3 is CASSYSMGGGDGYTF. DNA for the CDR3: TGTGCCAGCAGTTACTCGATGGGCGGAGGGGATGGCTACACCTTC.

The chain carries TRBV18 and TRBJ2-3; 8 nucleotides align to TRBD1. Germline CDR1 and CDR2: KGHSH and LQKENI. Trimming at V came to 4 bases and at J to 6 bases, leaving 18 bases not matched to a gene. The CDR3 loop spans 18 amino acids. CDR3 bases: TGTGCCAGCTCACAGACTTCAGGGGGCATACGTCGTTCGGATACGCAGTATTTT. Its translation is CASSQTSGGIRRSDTQYF.

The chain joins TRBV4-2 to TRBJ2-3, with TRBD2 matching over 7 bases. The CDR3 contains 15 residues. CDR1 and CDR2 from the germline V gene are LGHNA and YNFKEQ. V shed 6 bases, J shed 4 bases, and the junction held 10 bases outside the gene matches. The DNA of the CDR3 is TGTGCCAGCAGGCCGGATCTCCTAGCGGCAGATACGCAGTATTTT. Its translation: CASRPDLLAADTQYF.

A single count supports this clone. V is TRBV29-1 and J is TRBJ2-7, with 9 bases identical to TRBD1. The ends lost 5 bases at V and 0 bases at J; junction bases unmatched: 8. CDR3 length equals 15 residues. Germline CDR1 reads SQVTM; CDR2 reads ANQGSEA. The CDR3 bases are TGCAGCGTTTCGCCTCCGGGACAGGGCTCCTACGAGCAGTACTTC. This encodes CSVSPPGQGSYEQYF.